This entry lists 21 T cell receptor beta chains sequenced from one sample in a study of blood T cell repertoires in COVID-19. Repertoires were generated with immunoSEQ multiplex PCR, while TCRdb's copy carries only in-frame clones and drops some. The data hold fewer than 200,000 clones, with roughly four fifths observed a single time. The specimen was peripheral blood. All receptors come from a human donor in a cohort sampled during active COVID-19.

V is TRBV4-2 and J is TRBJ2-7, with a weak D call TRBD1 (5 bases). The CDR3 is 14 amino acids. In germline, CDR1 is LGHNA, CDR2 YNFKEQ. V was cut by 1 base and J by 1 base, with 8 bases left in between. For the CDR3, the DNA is TGTGCCAGCAGCCAAGGGGGCCGGTCCTACGAGCAGTACTTC. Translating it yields CASSQGGRSYEQYF.

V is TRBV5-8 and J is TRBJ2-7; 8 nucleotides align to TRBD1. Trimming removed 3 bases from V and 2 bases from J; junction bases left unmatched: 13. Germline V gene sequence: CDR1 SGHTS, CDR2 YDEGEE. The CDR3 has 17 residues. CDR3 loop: CASSSAQGEEVAYEQYF. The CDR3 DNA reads TGTGCCAGCAGCTCTGCACAGGGGGAGGAGGTGGCCTACGAGCAGTACTTC. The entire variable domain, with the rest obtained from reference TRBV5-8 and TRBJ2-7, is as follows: EAGVTQSPTHLIKTRGQQATLRCSPISGHTSVYWYQQALGLGLQFLLWYDEGEERNRGNFPPRFSGRQFPNYSSELNVNALELEDSALYLCASSSAQGEEVAYEQYFGPGTRLTVT.

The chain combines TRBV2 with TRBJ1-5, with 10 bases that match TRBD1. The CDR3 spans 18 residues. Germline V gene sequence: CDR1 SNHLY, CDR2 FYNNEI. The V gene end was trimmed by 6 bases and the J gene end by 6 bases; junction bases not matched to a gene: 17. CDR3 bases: TGTGCCAGCAGAGCATCTCCTACCGGGACAGGGGAGGGTCAGCCCCAGCATTTT. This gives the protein CASRASPTGTGEGQPQHF.

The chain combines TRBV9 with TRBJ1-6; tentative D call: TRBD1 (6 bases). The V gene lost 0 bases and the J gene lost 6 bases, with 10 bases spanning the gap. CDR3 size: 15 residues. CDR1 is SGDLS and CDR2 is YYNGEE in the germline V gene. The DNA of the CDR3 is TGTGCCAGCAGCGTAGATGGGGGCCGTAATTCACCCCTCCACTTT. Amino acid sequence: CASSVDGGRNSPLHF. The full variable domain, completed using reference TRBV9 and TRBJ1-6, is DSGVTQTPKHLITATGQRVTLRCSPRSGDLSVYWYQQSLDQGLQFLIQYYNGEERAKGNILERFSAQQFPDLHSELNLSSLELGDSALYFCASSVDGGRNSPLHFGNGTRLTVT.

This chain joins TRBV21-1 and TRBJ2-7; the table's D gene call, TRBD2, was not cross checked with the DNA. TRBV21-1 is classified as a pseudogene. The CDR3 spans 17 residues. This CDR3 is CASSNRAVPGVSYEQYF. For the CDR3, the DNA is TGTGCCAGCAGCAACAGGGCTGTGCCGGGGGTCTCCTACGAGCAGTACTTC.

The CDR3 protein is CASSPSLAGQETQYF. As DNA, the CDR3 is TGTGCCAGCAGCCCCTCACTAGCGGGGCAAGAGACCCAGTACTTC. The V and J genes are TRBV3-1 (or the pseudogene TRBV3-2) and TRBJ2-5; 10 bases match TRBD2. CDR3 length: 15 residues. Germline lookup yields CDR1 LGHDT and CDR2 YNNKEL (reference sequence). After removal of 4 bases from V and 2 bases from J, the junction contained 4 bases not matched to a gene.

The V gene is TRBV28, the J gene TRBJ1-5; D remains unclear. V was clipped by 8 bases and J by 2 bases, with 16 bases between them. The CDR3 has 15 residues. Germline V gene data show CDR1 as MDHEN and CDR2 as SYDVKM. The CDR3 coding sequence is TGTGCCAGCCCTGGGATGCGCGGGGGCAATCAGCCCCAGCATTTT. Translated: CASPGMRGGNQPQHF.

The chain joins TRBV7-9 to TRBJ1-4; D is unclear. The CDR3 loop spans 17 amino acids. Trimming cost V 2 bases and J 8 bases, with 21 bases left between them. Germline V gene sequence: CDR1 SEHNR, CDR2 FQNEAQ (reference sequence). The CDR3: CASSLSDWREIREKLFF. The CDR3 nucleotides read TGTGCCAGCAGCTTATCGGACTGGCGGGAAATAAGAGAAAAACTGTTTTTT.

CDR3 bases: TGTGCCAGCAGTTACCGGACAGGGGGTCGGCAGCCCCAGCATTTT. Amino acid sequence: CASSYRTGGRQPQHF. The rearrangement links TRBV6-2 or TRBV6-3 to TRBJ1-5; 10 nucleotides match TRBD1. Unmatched junction bases numbered 5, after V lost 2 bases and J lost 7 bases. The CDR3 has 15 residues. CDR1 and CDR2 (germline): MNHEY, SVGEGT.

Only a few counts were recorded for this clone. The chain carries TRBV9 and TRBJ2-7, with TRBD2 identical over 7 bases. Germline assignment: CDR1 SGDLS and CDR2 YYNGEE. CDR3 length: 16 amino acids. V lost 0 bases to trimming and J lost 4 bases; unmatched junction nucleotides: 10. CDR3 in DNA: TGTGCCAGCAGCGTAGATGCGGGGGACCCCAGTTACGAGCAGTACTTC. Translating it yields CASSVDAGDPSYEQYF.

CDR3 in DNA: TGCGCCAGCAGCTTGGCCGGGGGGTTCTCCTACGAGCAGTACTTC. Protein sequence: CASSLAGGFSYEQYF. This rearrangement joins TRBV5-1 to TRBJ2-7; 7 bases line up with TRBD2. The CDR3 covers 15 residues. The trim removed 0 bases at V and 0 bases at J, leaving 3 bases unmatched. CDR1 is SGHRS and CDR2 is YFSETQ in the germline V gene.

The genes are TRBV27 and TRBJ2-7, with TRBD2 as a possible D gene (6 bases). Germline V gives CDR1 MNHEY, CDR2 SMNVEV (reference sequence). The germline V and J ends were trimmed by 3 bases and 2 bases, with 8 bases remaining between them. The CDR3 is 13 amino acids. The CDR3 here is CASSLGGPYEQYF. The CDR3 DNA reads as TGTGCCAGCAGTTTGGGGGGTCCCTACGAGCAGTACTTC.

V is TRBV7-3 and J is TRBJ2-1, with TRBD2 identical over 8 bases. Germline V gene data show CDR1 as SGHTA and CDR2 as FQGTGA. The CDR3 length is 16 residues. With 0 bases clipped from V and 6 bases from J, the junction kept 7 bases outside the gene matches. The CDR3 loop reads CASSLTVGTRGNEQFF. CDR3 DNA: TGTGCCAGCAGCTTAACGGTCGGGACTAGGGGCAATGAGCAGTTCTTC. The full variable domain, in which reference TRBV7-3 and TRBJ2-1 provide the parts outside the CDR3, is GAGVSQTPSNKVTEKGKYVELRCDPISGHTALYWYRQSLGQGPEFLIYFQGTGAADDSGLPNDRFFAVRPEGSVSTLKIQRTERGDSAVYLCASSLTVGTRGNEQFFGPGTRLTVL.

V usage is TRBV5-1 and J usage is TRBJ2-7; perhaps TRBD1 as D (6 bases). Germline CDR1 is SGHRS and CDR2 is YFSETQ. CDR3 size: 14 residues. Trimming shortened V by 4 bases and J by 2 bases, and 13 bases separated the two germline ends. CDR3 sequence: CASSVTGFPYEQYF. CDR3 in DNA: TGCGCCAGCAGCGTAACAGGGTTTCCCTACGAGCAGTACTTC.

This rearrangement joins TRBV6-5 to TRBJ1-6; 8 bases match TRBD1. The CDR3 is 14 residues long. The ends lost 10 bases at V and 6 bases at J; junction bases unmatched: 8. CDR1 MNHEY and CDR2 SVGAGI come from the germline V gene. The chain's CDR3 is CANGQGSGNSPLHF. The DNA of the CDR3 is TGTGCCAACGGACAGGGCTCGGGTAATTCACCCCTCCACTTT.

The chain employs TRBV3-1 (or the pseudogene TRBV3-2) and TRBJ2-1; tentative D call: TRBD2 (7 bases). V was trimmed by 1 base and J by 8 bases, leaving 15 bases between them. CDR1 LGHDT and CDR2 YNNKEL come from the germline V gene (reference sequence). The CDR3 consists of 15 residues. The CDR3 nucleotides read TGTGCCAGCAGCCAAGTGGGGGGGCCTACATATGAGCAGTTCTTC. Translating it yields CASSQVGGPTYEQFF.

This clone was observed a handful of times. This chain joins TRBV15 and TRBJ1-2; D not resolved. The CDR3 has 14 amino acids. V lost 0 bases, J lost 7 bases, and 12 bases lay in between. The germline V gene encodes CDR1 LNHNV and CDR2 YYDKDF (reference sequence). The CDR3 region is CATSRDRELGGYTF. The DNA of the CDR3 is TGTGCCACCAGCAGAGATCGGGAGCTTGGTGGCTACACCTTC.

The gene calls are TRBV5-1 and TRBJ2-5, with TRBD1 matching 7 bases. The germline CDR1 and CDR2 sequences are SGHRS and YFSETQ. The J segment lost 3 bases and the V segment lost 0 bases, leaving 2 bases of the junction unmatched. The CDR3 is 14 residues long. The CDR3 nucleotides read TGCGCCAGCAGCTTGGCGCAGGGGGAAGAGACCCAGTACTTC. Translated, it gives CASSLAQGEETQYF. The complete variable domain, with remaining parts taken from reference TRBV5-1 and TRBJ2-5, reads KAGVTQTPRYLIKTRGQQVTLSCSPISGHRSVSWYQQTPGQGLQFLFEYFSETQRNKGNFPGRFSGRQFSNSRSEMNVSTLELGDSALYLCASSLAQGEETQYFGPGTRLLVL.

The CDR3 spells CASSVGTGGGNIQYF. In DNA form, the CDR3 reads TGTGCCAGCAGCGTAGGGACAGGGGGCGGGAACATTCAGTACTTC. The rearrangement uses TRBV5-4 and TRBJ2-4, with 12 bases identical to TRBD1. Unmatched junction bases numbered 6, after V lost 4 bases and J lost 7 bases. The V gene's germline CDR1 is SGHNT and CDR2 YYREEE (reference sequence). The CDR3 has 15 residues.

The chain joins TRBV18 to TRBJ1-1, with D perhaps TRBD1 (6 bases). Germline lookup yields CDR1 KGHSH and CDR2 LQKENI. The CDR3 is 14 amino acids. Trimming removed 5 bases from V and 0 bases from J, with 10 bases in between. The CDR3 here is CASSGQHMNTEAFF. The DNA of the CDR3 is TGTGCCAGCTCAGGACAGCACATGAACACTGAAGCTTTCTTT.

The CDR3 spells CASSLGLAGEQETQYF. The CDR3 coding sequence is TGTGCCAGCAGCTTGGGGTTAGCGGGAGAGCAAGAGACCCAGTACTTC. This chain joins TRBV5-4 and TRBJ2-5, with TRBD2 identical over 9 bases. The V segment lost 0 bases and the J segment 2 bases; nucleotides outside the gene matches: 5. The germline gives CDR1 SGHNT, CDR2 YYREEE (reference sequence). The CDR3 contains 16 residues.